The T cell receptor (beta chain) described here comes from a study of control samples from healthy donors and cancer patients. The CDR3 consists of 17 residues. The V gene's germline CDR1 is SGHTA and CDR2 FQGNSA. The V gene end was trimmed by 1 base and the J gene end by 6 bases; junction bases not matched to a gene: 8. Here immunoSEQ multiplex PCR was the method, and the copy in TCRdb shows in-frame clones only, minus some. The sample has around 78,000 clones; approximately 94% are singletons. V usage is TRBV7-2 and J usage is TRBJ2-1; TRBD2 agrees at 11 bases. The specimen was blood. The clonotype was recovered from a woman in her late teens or twenties in good health. The CDR3 DNA reads TGTGCCAGCAGCTTAGTCCGGTTAGCGGGAGGGAGCAATGAGCAGTTCTTC. Its protein product is CASSLVRLAGGSNEQFF.